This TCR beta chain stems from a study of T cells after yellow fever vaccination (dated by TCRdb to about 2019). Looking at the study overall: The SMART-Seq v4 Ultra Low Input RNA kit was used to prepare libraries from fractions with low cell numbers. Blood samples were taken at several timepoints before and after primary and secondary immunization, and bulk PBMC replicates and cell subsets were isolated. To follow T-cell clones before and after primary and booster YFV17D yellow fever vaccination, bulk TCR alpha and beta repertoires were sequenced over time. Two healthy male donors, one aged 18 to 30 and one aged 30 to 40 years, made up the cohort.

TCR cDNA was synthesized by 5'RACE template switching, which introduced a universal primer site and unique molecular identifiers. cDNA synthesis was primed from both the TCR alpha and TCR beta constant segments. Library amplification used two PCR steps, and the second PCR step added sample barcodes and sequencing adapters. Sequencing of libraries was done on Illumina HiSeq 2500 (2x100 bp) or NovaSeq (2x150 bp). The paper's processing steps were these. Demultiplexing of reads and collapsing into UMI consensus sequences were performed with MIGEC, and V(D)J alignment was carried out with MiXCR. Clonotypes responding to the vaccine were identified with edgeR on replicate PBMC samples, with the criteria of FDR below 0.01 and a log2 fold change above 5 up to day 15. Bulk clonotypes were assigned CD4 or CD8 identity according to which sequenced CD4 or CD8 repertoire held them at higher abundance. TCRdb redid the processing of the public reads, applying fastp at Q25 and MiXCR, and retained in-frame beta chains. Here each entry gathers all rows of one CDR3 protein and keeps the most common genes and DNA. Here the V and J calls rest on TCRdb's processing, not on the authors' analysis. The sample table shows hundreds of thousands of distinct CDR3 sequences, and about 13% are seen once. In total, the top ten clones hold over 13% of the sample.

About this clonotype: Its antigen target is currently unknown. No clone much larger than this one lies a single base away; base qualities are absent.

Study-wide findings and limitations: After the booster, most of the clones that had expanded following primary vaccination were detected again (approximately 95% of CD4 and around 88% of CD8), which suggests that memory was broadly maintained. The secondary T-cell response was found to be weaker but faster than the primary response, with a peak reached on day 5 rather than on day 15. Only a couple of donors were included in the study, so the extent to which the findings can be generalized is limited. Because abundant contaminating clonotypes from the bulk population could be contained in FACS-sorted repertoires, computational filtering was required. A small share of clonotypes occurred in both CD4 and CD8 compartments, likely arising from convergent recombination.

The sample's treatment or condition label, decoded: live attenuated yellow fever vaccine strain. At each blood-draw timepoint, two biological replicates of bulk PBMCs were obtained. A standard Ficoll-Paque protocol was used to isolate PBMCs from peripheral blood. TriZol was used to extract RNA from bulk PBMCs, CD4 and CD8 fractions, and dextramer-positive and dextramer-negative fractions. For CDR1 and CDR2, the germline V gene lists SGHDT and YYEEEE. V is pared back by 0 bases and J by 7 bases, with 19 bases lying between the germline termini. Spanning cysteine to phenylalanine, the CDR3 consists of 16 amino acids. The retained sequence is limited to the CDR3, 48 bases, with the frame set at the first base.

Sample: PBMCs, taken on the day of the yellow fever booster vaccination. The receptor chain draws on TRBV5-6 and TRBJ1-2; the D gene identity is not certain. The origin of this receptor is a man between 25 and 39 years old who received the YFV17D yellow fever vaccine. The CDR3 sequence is CASSLALEGLLRGYTF. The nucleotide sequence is TGTGCCAGCAGCTTGGCTCTAGAGGGTTTACTACGTGGCTACACCTTC.